This TCR beta chain originates from a study of blood T cell repertoires in COVID-19. In the study overall: The samples span acute and convalescent COVID-19 from the United States, Italy and Spain. Nucleic acid was either cDNA or gDNA, and it came from T cells, B-cell-depleted T cells, or PBMCs.

Germline loops: CDR1 MNHEY, CDR2 SVGAGI. The CDR3 loop spans 14 amino acids. Trimming took off 6 bases at V and 0 bases at J, with 9 bases between the two ends. The authors' processing: Nucleated cell counts were estimated from reference gene primer amplification. The table came from immunoSEQ multiplex PCR; TCRdb's copy has only in-frame clones and leaves some out. V and J calls and clone size are those listed in that table; D and trimming were worked out from the DNA. The table records over 45,000 clones, about 90% of them present only once. The V call is TRBV6-5, the J call TRBJ1-3; no clear D gene. This receptor was identified in a woman in her sixties or seventies with active or convalescent COVID-19. The sequenced sample was peripheral blood. DNA for the CDR3: TGTGCCAGCAGACCGACATACTCTGGAAACACCATATATTTT. This sequence encodes CASRPTYSGNTIYF.